The 25 T cell receptor beta chains presented below share a single source sample, sequenced in a study of tissue T cells after allogeneic stem cell transplantation. TCRdb's table, derived via immunoSEQ multiplex PCR, lists solely in-frame clones and lacks some. Found here are 42,000 or so clones, 92% of them singletons; the top ten hold approximately 3.9%. Sequenced material: blood, taken before transplantation. These receptors came from a woman aged 40-75 years who later had graft-versus-host disease after an allogeneic stem cell transplant.

A single count supports this clone. The CDR3 reads CASYADPGNTIYF. Here the CDR3 DNA reads TGTGCCAGCTACGCGGATCCTGGAAACACCATATATTTT. This chain connects TRBV2 to TRBJ1-3, with no clear D. Germline CDR1 SNHLY, CDR2 FYNNEI. Trimming left V 8 bases short and J 2 bases short, with 10 bases between. The CDR3 runs to 13 residues.

The chain joins TRBV19 to TRBJ2-7; maybe TRBD2 (5 bases). The germline gives CDR1 LNHDA, CDR2 SQIVND (reference sequence). This CDR3 has 16 residues. Trimming shortened V by 2 bases and J by 0 bases, and 14 bases separated the two germline ends. The CDR3 nucleotides are TGTGCCAGTAGTATACCCAGAGGGCCAAGCTCCTACGAGCAGTACTTC. Its protein is CASSIPRGPSSYEQYF.

This clone was detected a few times. The V gene is TRBV7-9, the J gene TRBJ1-1; no definite D call. The germline V gene encodes CDR1 SEHNR and CDR2 FQNEAQ (reference sequence). Trimming removed 4 bases at V and 0 bases at J, with 6 bases between. The CDR3 covers 13 residues. For the CDR3, the DNA is TGTGCCAGCAGCTGGACGGTGAACACTGAAGCTTTCTTT. Translation gives CASSWTVNTEAFF. Drawing the rest from reference TRBV7-9 and TRBJ1-1, the complete variable domain is DTGVSQNPRHKITKRGQNVTFRCDPISEHNRLYWYRQTLGQGPEFLTYFQNEAQLEKSRLLSDRFSAERPKGSFSTLEIQRTEQGDSAMYLCASSWTVNTEAFFGQGTRLTVV.

The chain combines TRBV30 with TRBJ2-3, with 10 positions matching TRBD2. Germline assignment: CDR1 GTSNPN and CDR2 SVGIG (reference sequence). This CDR3 spans 15 amino acids. J was trimmed by 6 bases and V by 0 bases; bases with no gene match: 6. CDR3 bases: TGTGCCTGGAGTGTCGGACTAGCGGAGGCGGATACGCAGTATTTT. This translates into CAWSVGLAEADTQYF.

The rearrangement uses TRBV11-2 and TRBJ2-7, with 8 bases fitting TRBD2. This CDR3 is built from 14 residues. Germline V CDR1 and CDR2: SGHAT, FQNNGV. Trimming at V came to 5 bases and at J to 2 bases, leaving 5 bases not matched to a gene. The chain's CDR3 is CASSPQRGPYEQYF. CDR3 sequence (DNA): TGTGCCAGCAGCCCACAGCGGGGGCCCTACGAGCAGTACTTC.

The chain employs TRBV30 and TRBJ1-5; D is uncertain. V lost 1 base and J 4 bases, leaving 11 bases between the germline ends. From germline, CDR1 is GTSNPN and CDR2 SVGIG (reference sequence). The CDR3 sequence is 14 residues long. The CDR3 DNA sequence: TGTGCCTGGAGTGGCATAGGAATTAATCAGCCCCAGCATTTT. Amino acids: CAWSGIGINQPQHF.

This rearrangement joins TRBV6-6 to TRBJ1-2; TRBD1 might be the D (5 bases). Per germline, CDR1 MNHNY and CDR2 SVGAGI (reference sequence). V was cut by 0 bases and J by 3 bases, with 11 bases left in between. The CDR3 totals 15 residues. The CDR3 sequence: CASSYSGRMHYGYTF. The CDR3 nucleotides are TGTGCCAGCAGTTACTCGGGACGGATGCACTATGGCTACACCTTC.

This clone was detected only a few times. The genes are TRBV10-3 and TRBJ2-7, with TRBD1 matching over 9 bases. Trimming removed 4 bases from V and 6 bases from J; junction bases left unmatched: 13. The V gene's germline CDR1 is ENHRY and CDR2 SYGVKD. The CDR3 is 16 amino acids. The CDR3 sequence: CAISAGPGQGFLEQYF. CDR3 nucleotides: TGTGCCATCAGTGCGGGACCGGGACAGGGATTTCTCGAGCAGTACTTC.

The chain combines TRBV30 with TRBJ2-7, with D perhaps TRBD2 (5 bases). CDR1 GTSNPN and CDR2 SVGIG come from the germline V gene (reference sequence). The length of the CDR3 is 13 residues. Between the trimmed V and J ends, which lost 0 bases and 6 bases, there was a span of 12 bases. The CDR3 DNA reads as TGTGCCTGGAGTGTAACTCCCAGCGGCGAGCAGTACTTC. Amino acid sequence: CAWSVTPSGEQYF.

The chain combines TRBV5-4 with TRBJ1-2; D gene uncertain. The CDR3 is made up of 15 amino acids. Trimming removed 2 bases from V and 0 bases from J, with 11 bases in between. CDR1 is SGHNT and CDR2 is YYREEE in the germline V gene (reference sequence). The DNA for the CDR3 is TGTGCCAGCAGCTTAAGCTCTTCAGCTAACTATGGCTACACCTTC. This encodes CASSLSSSANYGYTF.

V gene TRBV27 combines with J gene TRBJ1-2; D call uncertain. The CDR3 is 15 residues long. Germline V CDR1 and CDR2: MNHEY, SMNVEV (reference sequence). The V and J ends lost 2 bases and 3 bases respectively, with 13 bases between them. In DNA, the CDR3 is TGTGCCAGCAGTTTAACCCTCCGAGGAGACTATGGCTACACCTTC. Its protein is CASSLTLRGDYGYTF.

The chain recombines TRBV13 with TRBJ2-1, with D unclear. The length of the CDR3 is 15 residues. Germline-derived CDR1 and CDR2 are PRHDT and FYEKMQ (reference sequence). Trimming took off 5 bases at V and 2 bases at J, with 13 bases between the two ends. CDR3 residues: CASSRKRQTYNEQFF. For the CDR3, the DNA is TGTGCCAGCAGCCGAAAGCGCCAGACCTACAATGAGCAGTTCTTC. The entire variable domain, with the rest obtained from reference TRBV13 and TRBJ2-1, is as follows: AAGVIQSPRHLIKEKRETATLKCYPIPRHDTVYWYQQGPGQDPQFLISFYEKMQSDKGSIPDRFSAQQFSDYHSELNMSSLELGDSALYFCASSRKRQTYNEQFFGPGTRLTVL.

The V call is TRBV5-1, the J call TRBJ2-2; the match to TRBD1 covers 11 bases. This CDR3 is built from 16 residues. V shed 3 bases and J 6 bases; nucleotides not matched to a gene: 7. Germline V gene lookup returns CDR1 SGHRS and CDR2 YFSETQ. The CDR3 DNA is TGCGCCAGCAGCTCCCCGAGGACAGGGGGCTCCGGGGAGCTGTTTTTT. Amino acid sequence: CASSSPRTGGSGELFF.

The chain is built from TRBV6-5 and TRBJ2-3, with no clear D. The germline V and J ends were trimmed by 5 bases and 0 bases, with 12 bases remaining between them. This CDR3 is 15 amino acids long. CDR1 and CDR2 (germline): MNHEY, SVGAGI. CDR3 coding DNA: TGTGCCAGCAGTCCGGCCGAAACTAGCACAGATACGCAGTATTTT. This codes for CASSPAETSTDTQYF.

The chain employs TRBV19 and TRBJ2-7, with 7 bases aligning to TRBD1. With 5 bases clipped from V and 0 bases from J, the junction kept 10 bases outside the gene matches. This CDR3 comprises 16 residues. Looked up from germline, CDR1 is LNHDA and CDR2 is SQIVND (reference sequence). The CDR3 sequence: CASSEGTGEGSYEQYF. The DNA of the CDR3 is TGTGCCAGTAGTGAGGGCACAGGGGAAGGCTCCTACGAGCAGTACTTC.

The chain combines TRBV30 with TRBJ1-5; 8 nucleotides agree with TRBD1. Trimming removed 1 base from V and 4 bases from J; junction bases left unmatched: 9. This CDR3 is built from 16 residues. Germline CDR1 and CDR2: GTSNPN and SVGIG (reference sequence). As DNA, the CDR3 is TGTGCCTGGAGTGCGATAGACAGGGGAGGGAATCAGCCCCAGCATTTT. It translates to CAWSAIDRGGNQPQHF.

The chain joins TRBV9 to TRBJ1-2, with 8 bases fitting TRBD1. CDR1 and CDR2 (germline): SGDLS, YYNGEE. The V segment lost 4 bases and the J segment 2 bases; nucleotides outside the gene matches: 7. CDR3 size: 15 residues. In nucleotides, the CDR3 is TGTGCCAGCAGCACCCGGACAGGGATCAACTATGGCTACACCTTC. Residues: CASSTRTGINYGYTF. The full variable domain, its missing parts supplied by reference TRBV9 and TRBJ1-2, is DSGVTQTPKHLITATGQRVTLRCSPRSGDLSVYWYQQSLDQGLQFLIQYYNGEERAKGNILERFSAQQFPDLHSELNLSSLELGDSALYFCASSTRTGINYGYTFGSGTRLTVV.

The V gene is TRBV7-9, the J gene TRBJ2-6, with a weak D call TRBD1 (6 bases). CDR1 is SEHNR and CDR2 is FQNEAQ in the germline V gene (reference sequence). V lost 6 bases, J lost 2 bases, and 14 bases lay in between. This CDR3 comprises 16 residues. The CDR3 region is CASRQDQGPGANVLTF. The CDR3 nucleotides are TGTGCCAGCAGGCAAGATCAGGGGCCTGGGGCCAACGTCCTGACTTTC.

A single count supports this clone. The V call is TRBV25-1, the J call TRBJ2-7; maybe TRBD1 (5 bases). Trimming left V 5 bases short and J 1 base short, with 12 bases between. The CDR3 covers 14 residues. Germline CDR1 is MGHDK and CDR2 is SYGVNS. CDR3 amino acids: CASSHGAPSYEQYF. The DNA of the CDR3 is TGTGCCAGCAGTCATGGGGCTCCGTCCTACGAGCAGTACTTC.

DNA of the CDR3: TGTGCCAGTAATGGGGGCCGGGGTAAGGATGAAAAACTGTTTTTT. Translating it yields CASNGGRGKDEKLFF. This chain links TRBV19 with TRBJ1-4; D possibly corresponds to TRBD1 (6 bases). The length of the CDR3 is 15 residues. With 7 bases removed from V and 6 bases from J, the gap between germline ends came to 18 bases. The germline V gene encodes CDR1 LNHDA and CDR2 SQIVND (reference sequence).

The chain carries TRBV7-9 and TRBJ2-2, with D possibly matching TRBD2 (7 bases). The CDR3 is 16 amino acids. V gave up 3 bases and J gave up 7 bases, with 18 bases separating them. CDR1 and CDR2 from the germline V gene are SEHNR and FQNEAQ (reference sequence). The CDR3 nucleotides read TGTGCCAGCAGCTTTGGGGGCGGGAGAGCGGTCGGGGAGCTGTTTTTT. This encodes CASSFGGGRAVGELFF.

The chain links TRBV19 to TRBJ2-1, with 10 bases that match TRBD1. This CDR3 contains 17 residues. CDR1 and CDR2 (germline): LNHDA, SQIVND (reference sequence). Germline trimming cut 3 bases from V and 0 bases from J; bases unmatched to any gene: 5. The CDR3 loop reads CASSMTGGYSSYNEQFF. In nucleotides, the CDR3 is TGTGCCAGTAGTATGACAGGGGGCTACAGCTCCTACAATGAGCAGTTCTTC.

CDR3 amino acids: CASSPLMIAGESGELFF. CDR3 sequence (DNA): TGTGCCAGCAGTCCCCTTATGATAGCGGGAGAATCCGGGGAGCTGTTTTTT. The rearrangement uses TRBV6-6 and TRBJ2-2; the match to TRBD2 covers 9 bases. This CDR3 contains 17 residues. V lost 5 bases to trimming and J lost 6 bases; unmatched junction nucleotides: 13. Germline CDR1 MNHNY, CDR2 SVGAGI (reference sequence).

The rearrangement links TRBV4-1 to TRBJ2-1; 14 bases fit TRBD2. With V trimmed by 4 bases and J by 8 bases, 7 bases remained unmatched. Germline V gene sequence: CDR1 MGHRA, CDR2 YSYEKL. The CDR3 spans 16 residues. The CDR3: CASSPETSGRAYEQFF. CDR3 DNA sequence: TGCGCCAGCAGCCCCGAGACTAGCGGGAGGGCCTATGAGCAGTTCTTC.

With respect to this clone: The CDR3 carries no conserved terminal phenylalanine or tryptophan, so it likely arises from a read error. The DNA is omitted, as the CDR3 cannot be located on it reliably, and the CDR3 follows TCRdb's listing. V and J are TRBV21-1 and TRBJ2-3; TRBD1, the table's D call, lacks a check against the DNA. TRBV21-1 is a listed pseudogene. The CDR3 spans 9 amino acids, including both terminal residues. CDR3 in amino acids: CASSKVTAP.